A selection of T cell receptor beta chains follows, all from one sample in a study of early T cells in non-severe SARS-CoV-2 infection. MiXCR, run by TCRdb on the 5' RACE reads, gives a single entry per CDR3 protein. In the table there are about 83,000 distinct CDR3 sequences, 12% of which are singletons. The source material was whole blood. The receptors originated from an adult who was a healthcare worker with PCR-confirmed SARS-CoV-2 infection or an uninfected control (not recorded which). CDR3s include the opening cysteine and the closing phenylalanine or tryptophan. Fields, in order: clone size, D gene, V gene, J gene, CDR3 protein, CDR3 DNA. D genes are given only for firm matches. Some rows have no size entry. The others give once, few or many, or a class for an expanded clone.

abundance: -
d_gene: TRBD1
v_gene: TRBV18
j_gene: TRBJ2-3
CDR3aa: CASSPFGQGADTQYF
CDR3nt: TGTGCCAGCTCACCATTCGGACAGGGGGCAGATACGCAGTATTTT

abundance: -
d_gene: -
v_gene: TRBV20-1
j_gene: TRBJ2-4
CDR3aa: CSARESGVILGNIQYF
CDR3nt: TGCAGTGCTAGAGAGAGCGGAGTTATCCTGGGAAACATTCAGTACTTC

abundance: medium-sized
d_gene: TRBD1
v_gene: TRBV27
j_gene: TRBJ1-4
CDR3aa: CASAPGQDEKLFF
CDR3nt: TGTGCCAGCGCCCCGGGACAGGATGAAAAACTGTTTTTT

abundance: few
d_gene: -
v_gene: TRBV19
j_gene: TRBJ2-6
CDR3aa: CATKEGASGANVLTF
CDR3nt: TGTGCCACCAAGGAGGGGGCCTCTGGGGCCAACGTCCTGACTTTC

abundance: -
d_gene: -
v_gene: TRBV18
j_gene: TRBJ2-7
CDR3aa: CASAPEGPTSRKSDEQYF
CDR3nt: TGTGCCAGCGCACCCGAGGGACCGACTTCTCGAAAAAGTGACGAGCAGTACTTC

abundance: medium-sized
d_gene: TRBD2
v_gene: TRBV27
j_gene: TRBJ2-1
CDR3aa: CASSLRDGGDEQFF
CDR3nt: TGTGCCAGCAGTTTAAGGGACGGGGGGGATGAGCAGTTCTTC

abundance: few
d_gene: -
v_gene: TRBV5-5
j_gene: TRBJ1-2
CDR3aa: CASSFLRFNYGYTF
CDR3nt: TGTGCCAGCAGCTTCCTTCGGTTCAACTATGGCTACACCTTC

abundance: -
d_gene: -
v_gene: TRBV3-1
j_gene: TRBJ2-1
CDR3aa: CASSQVEGVLLYEQFF
CDR3nt: TGTGCCAGCAGCCAAGTGGAGGGAGTGCTTTTGTATGAGCAGTTCTTC

abundance: many
d_gene: TRBD1
v_gene: TRBV10-2
j_gene: TRBJ1-2
CDR3aa: CASRETGARYGYTF
CDR3nt: TGCGCCAGCAGAGAGACAGGGGCTCGGTATGGCTACACCTTC

abundance: -
d_gene: -
v_gene: TRBV7-2
j_gene: TRBJ2-3
CDR3aa: CASSPRAGTTDTQYF
CDR3nt: TGTGCCAGCAGCCCACGGGCGGGTACCACAGATACGCAGTATTTT

abundance: -
d_gene: TRBD2
v_gene: TRBV20-1
j_gene: TRBJ2-3
CDR3aa: CSVGTSENTDTQYF
CDR3nt: TGCAGTGTTGGGACTAGCGAAAACACAGATACGCAGTATTTT